The entry below describes one TCR beta chain. Before they entered the study, exposed participants had met a COVID-19 case within 2 weeks. The data stem from a study of blood T cell repertoires in COVID-19. The overall study: Material from acute and convalescent COVID-19 was sourced from the United States, Italy and Spain. Nucleic acid was either cDNA or gDNA, and it came from T cells, B-cell-depleted T cells, or PBMCs.

Original handling: Estimation of nucleated cell counts was performed using reference gene primer amplification. Generated by immunoSEQ multiplex PCR, the TCRdb table keeps only in-frame clones and is missing some. V, J and clone size reflect that table, while D and trimming were determined from the DNA. The table lists about 280,000 clones, 80% to 95% of them singletons. Germline V gene lookup returns CDR1 MDHEN and CDR2 SYDVKM. V was clipped by 5 bases and J by 2 bases; unmatched bases: 6. The CDR3 runs to 15 residues. Sequenced: PBMCs or T cells enriched from blood (not recorded which). This chain joins TRBV28 and TRBJ1-5, with 7 bases lining up with TRBD1. This receptor was obtained from a man in his forties who had been exposed to COVID-19. The CDR3 nucleotides read TGTGCCAGCAGTCCAGGGGGTTTCGGCAATCAGCCCCAGCATTTT. As protein: CASSPGGFGNQPQHF.